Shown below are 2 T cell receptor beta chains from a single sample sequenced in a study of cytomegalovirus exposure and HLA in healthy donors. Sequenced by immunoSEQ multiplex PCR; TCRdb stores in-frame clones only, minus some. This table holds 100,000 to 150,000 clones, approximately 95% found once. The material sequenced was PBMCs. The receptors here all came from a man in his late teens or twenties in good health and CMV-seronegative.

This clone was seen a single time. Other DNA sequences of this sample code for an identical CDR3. The CDR3, as DNA: TGCGCCAGCAGCTGGGGGGAGAACACTGAAGCTTTCTTT. Protein: CASSWGENTEAFF. V is TRBV5-1 and J is TRBJ1-1, with D tentatively TRBD1 (5 bases). The CDR3 sequence is 13 residues long. Germline V gene lookup returns CDR1 SGHRS and CDR2 YFSETQ. Trimming removed 3 bases at V and 1 base at J, with 7 bases between.

As DNA, the CDR3 is TGCGCCAGCAGCCAAGATTCGGCTAACTATGGCTACACCTTC. Translated, it gives CASSQDSANYGYTF. This chain connects TRBV4-3 to TRBJ1-2, with unresolved D. V lost 0 bases to trimming and J lost 0 bases, with 5 bases between them. CDR1 and CDR2 from the germline V gene are LGHNA and YSLEER. The CDR3 is 14 residues long.